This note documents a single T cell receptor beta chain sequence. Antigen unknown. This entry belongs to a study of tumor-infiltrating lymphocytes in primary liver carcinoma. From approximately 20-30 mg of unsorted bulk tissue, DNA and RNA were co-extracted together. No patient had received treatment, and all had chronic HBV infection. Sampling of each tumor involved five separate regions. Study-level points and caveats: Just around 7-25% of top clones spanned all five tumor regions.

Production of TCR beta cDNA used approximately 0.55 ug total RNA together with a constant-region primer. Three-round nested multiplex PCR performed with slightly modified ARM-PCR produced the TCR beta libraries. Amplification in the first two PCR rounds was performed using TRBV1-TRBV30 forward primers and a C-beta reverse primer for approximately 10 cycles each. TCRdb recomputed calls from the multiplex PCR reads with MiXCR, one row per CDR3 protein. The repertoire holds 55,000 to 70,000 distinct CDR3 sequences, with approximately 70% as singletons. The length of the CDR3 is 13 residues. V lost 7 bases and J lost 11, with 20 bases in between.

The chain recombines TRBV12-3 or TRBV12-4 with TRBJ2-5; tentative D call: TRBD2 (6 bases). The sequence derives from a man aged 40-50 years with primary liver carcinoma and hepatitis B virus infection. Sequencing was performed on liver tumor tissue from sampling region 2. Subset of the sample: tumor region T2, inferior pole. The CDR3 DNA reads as TGTGCCAGCAATTTGACGGTTGGGGGGACTCAGTACTTC. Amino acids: CASNLTVGGTQYF.